The 5 T cell receptor beta chains presented below share a single source sample, sequenced in a study of T cell repertoires in cytomegalovirus infection. TCRdb used MiXCR to reprocess the reads, holding one entry per CDR3 protein. The sample consists of 65,000 to 85,000 distinct CDR3 sequences, about 29% of them appearing once. Antigen specificity for these receptors is unknown. The sequences come from CD8+ T cells from cultured PBMCs, collected from culture after CMV antigen stimulation. Source of these receptors: a human donor in good health (CMV status not recorded). Some clones in this sample may be carry-over from other donors' samples.

The V call is TRBV29-1, the J call TRBJ2-7; the match to TRBD1 covers 8 bases. Germline trimming cut 3 bases from V and 4 bases from J; bases unmatched to any gene: 8. The CDR3 is 14 amino acids. CDR1 is SQVTM, CDR2 ANQGSEA, per germline. The CDR3 spells CSVEGGQDLYEQYF. The CDR3 DNA follows: TGCAGCGTTGAGGGGGGACAGGATCTGTACGAGCAGTACTTC.

The chain couples TRBV12-3 or TRBV12-4 to TRBJ2-7; 8 positions match TRBD1. V dropped 3 bases and J dropped 2; count of bases not matched to a gene: 3. The CDR3 runs to 14 residues. CDR3 in amino acids: CASSFRDRPYEQYF. In nucleotides, the CDR3 is TGTGCCAGCAGTTTCCGGGACAGGCCCTACGAGCAGTACTTC.

For this clonotype: This sequence may be a read error, since a much larger clone differs from it by one base. The rearrangement uses TRBV7-2 and TRBJ2-3; D may be TRBD2 (7 bases). CDR3 length equals 15 residues. Germline V gene data show CDR1 as SGHTA and CDR2 as FQGNSA. CDR3 region: CASSRGGGRADTHYF. CDR3 coding DNA: TGTGCCAGCAGTAGGGGGGGCGGTAGGGCAGATACGCACTATTTT.

V and J are TRBV27 and TRBJ2-1, with 8 nucleotides matching TRBD1. Trimming at V came to 8 bases and at J to 4 bases, leaving 4 bases not matched to a gene. The CDR3 spans 13 residues. Germline V lookup: CDR1 MNHEY, CDR2 SMNVEV (reference sequence). Here the CDR3 DNA reads TGTGCCAGCCGCCGGACAGGGTACAATGAGCAGTTCTTC. It is translated as CASRRTGYNEQFF.

This clonotype appeared a few times. An end of the junction differs from the germline gene, which may be a read error. The V and J genes are TRBV7-9 and TRBJ2-5; 11 bases map to TRBD2. There are 12 residues in the CDR3. Germline values: CDR1 SEHNR, CDR2 FQNEAQ (reference sequence). CDR3 sequence reads: CASSQTSGDGDF. The CDR3 coding sequence is TGTGCCAGCAGCCAGACTAGCGGGGACGGGGACTTC.